The present T cell receptor (beta chain) was sequenced within a study of blood T cell repertoires in COVID-19. About the study: Nucleic acid was either cDNA or gDNA, and it came from T cells, B-cell-depleted T cells, or PBMCs.

V lost 3 bases, J lost 4 bases, and 12 bases lay in between. Germline V gene data show CDR1 as DFQATT and CDR2 as SNEGSKA (reference sequence). The CDR3 runs 13 residues. Cohort 3 recovery required two negative PCRs, clearance, or symptom resolution. Sequencing used immunoSEQ multiplex PCR; TCRdb keeps in-frame clones, though not all of them. The repertoire includes 300,000 to 450,000 clones, 70% to 90% of them detected once, and about 1.5% sits in the top ten. Sequenced input: PBMCs or T cells enriched from blood (not recorded which). The TCR originated in a young man who had recovered from COVID-19. This chain joins TRBV20-1 and TRBJ1-2, with a weak D call TRBD1 (6 bases). The CDR3 coding sequence is TGCAGTGCTAGTACAGGGCGCTTCTATGGCTACACCTTC. Its translation is CSASTGRFYGYTF.